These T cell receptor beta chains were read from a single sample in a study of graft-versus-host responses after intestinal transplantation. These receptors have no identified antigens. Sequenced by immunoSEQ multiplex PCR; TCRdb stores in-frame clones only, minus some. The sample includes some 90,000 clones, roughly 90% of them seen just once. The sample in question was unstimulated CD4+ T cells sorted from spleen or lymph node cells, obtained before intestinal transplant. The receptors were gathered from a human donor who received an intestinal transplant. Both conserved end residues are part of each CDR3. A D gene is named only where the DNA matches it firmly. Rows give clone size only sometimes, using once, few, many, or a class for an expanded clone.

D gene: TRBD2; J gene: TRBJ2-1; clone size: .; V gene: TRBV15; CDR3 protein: CATSSIAGAPVGNEQFF
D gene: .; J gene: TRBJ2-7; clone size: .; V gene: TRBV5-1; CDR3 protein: CASGVGGYEQYF
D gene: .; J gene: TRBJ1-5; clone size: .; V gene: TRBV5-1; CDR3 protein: CASSFGGAQPQHF
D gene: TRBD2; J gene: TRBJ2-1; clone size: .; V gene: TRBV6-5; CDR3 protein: CASSLTSGSYNEQFF
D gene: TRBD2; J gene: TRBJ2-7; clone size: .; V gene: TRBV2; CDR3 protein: CASRASGLAGGRGEQYF
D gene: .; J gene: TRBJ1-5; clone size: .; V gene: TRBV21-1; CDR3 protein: CASSKWADRGRCQPQHF
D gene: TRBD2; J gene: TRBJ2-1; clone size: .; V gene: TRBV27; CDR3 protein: CASRQRGHNYNEQFF
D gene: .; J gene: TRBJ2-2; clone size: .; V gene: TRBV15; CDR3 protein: CATSRSRANGELFF
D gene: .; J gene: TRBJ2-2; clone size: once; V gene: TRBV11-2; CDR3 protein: CASSQGGGELFF
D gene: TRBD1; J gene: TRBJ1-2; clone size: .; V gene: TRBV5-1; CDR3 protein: CASSPGQGEDSYTF
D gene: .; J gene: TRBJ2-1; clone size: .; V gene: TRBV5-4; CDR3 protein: CASTPPARADEQFF
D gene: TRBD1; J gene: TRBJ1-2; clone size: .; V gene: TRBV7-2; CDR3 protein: CASTTKPQGAEGYTF
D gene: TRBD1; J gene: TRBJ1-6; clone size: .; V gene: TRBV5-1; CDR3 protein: CASSFLGTGFSPLHF
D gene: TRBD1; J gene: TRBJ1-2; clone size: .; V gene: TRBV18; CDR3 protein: CASSPGGTGGGLSGYTF
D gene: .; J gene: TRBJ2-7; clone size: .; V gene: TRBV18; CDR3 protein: CASSPQGTGEQYF
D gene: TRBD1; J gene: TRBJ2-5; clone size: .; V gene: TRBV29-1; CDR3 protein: CSLATGRSETQYF
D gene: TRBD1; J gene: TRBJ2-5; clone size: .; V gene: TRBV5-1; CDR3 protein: CASSTPDRVETQYF
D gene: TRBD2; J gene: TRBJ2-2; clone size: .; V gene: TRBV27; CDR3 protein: CASSRFSGGTNTGELFF